This TCR beta chain was found in a study of blood T cell repertoires in COVID-19. The overall study: Italy, Spain and the United States were the sources of the convalescent and acute COVID-19 samples. PBMCs, B-cell-depleted T cells, or T cells provided the cDNA or gDNA that made up the material.

In the authors' workflow: Amplified reference gene primers provided the basis for estimating nucleated cell counts. The method was immunoSEQ multiplex PCR; TCRdb's version includes in-frame clones alone and lacks a portion of them. The V and J calls and clone size were taken over from that table, and D and trimming were inferred from the DNA. The data contain about 100,000 clones, 85% of them singletons. CDR3 length equals 17 residues. CDR1 is SGHVS and CDR2 is FQNEAQ in the germline V gene. Deletions cut 2 bases from V and 0 bases from J, with 14 bases between. This receptor was taken from a human donor in a cohort sampled during active COVID-19. J is TRBJ1-3 and V is TRBV7-8; maybe TRBD1 (6 bases). Sequencing input: peripheral blood. In DNA, the CDR3 is TGTGCCAGCAGCTTAACGTTCTCGACAGGCTCTGGAAACACCATATATTTT. Residues: CASSLTFSTGSGNTIYF. The complete variable domain, with remaining parts taken from reference TRBV7-8 and TRBJ1-3, reads GAGVSQSPRYKVAKRGQDVALRCDPISGHVSLFWYQQALGQGPEFLTYFQNEAQLDKSGLPSDRFFAERPEGSVSTLKIQRTQQEDSAVYLCASSLTFSTGSGNTIYFGEGSWLTVV.